The present T cell receptor beta chain was sequenced within a study of blood T cell repertoires in COVID-19. The method was immunoSEQ multiplex PCR; TCRdb's version includes in-frame clones alone and lacks a portion of them. This sample has around 240,000 clones, with approximately 85% found just once. The sequence derives from a woman aged 50 to 60 who had recovered from COVID-19. The sample was PBMCs or T cells enriched from blood (not recorded which).

The CDR3 nucleotides are TGTGCCAGCAGCCCCCACAGTCGGGATGGGTTTAGCAATCAGCCCCAGCATTTT. The encoded protein is CASSPHSRDGFSNQPQHF. The chain uses TRBV7-2 and TRBJ1-5, with D unclear. Germline assignment: CDR1 SGHTA and CDR2 FQGNSA. The CDR3 consists of 18 residues. V shed 5 bases and J shed 0 bases, with 20 bases lying between them.